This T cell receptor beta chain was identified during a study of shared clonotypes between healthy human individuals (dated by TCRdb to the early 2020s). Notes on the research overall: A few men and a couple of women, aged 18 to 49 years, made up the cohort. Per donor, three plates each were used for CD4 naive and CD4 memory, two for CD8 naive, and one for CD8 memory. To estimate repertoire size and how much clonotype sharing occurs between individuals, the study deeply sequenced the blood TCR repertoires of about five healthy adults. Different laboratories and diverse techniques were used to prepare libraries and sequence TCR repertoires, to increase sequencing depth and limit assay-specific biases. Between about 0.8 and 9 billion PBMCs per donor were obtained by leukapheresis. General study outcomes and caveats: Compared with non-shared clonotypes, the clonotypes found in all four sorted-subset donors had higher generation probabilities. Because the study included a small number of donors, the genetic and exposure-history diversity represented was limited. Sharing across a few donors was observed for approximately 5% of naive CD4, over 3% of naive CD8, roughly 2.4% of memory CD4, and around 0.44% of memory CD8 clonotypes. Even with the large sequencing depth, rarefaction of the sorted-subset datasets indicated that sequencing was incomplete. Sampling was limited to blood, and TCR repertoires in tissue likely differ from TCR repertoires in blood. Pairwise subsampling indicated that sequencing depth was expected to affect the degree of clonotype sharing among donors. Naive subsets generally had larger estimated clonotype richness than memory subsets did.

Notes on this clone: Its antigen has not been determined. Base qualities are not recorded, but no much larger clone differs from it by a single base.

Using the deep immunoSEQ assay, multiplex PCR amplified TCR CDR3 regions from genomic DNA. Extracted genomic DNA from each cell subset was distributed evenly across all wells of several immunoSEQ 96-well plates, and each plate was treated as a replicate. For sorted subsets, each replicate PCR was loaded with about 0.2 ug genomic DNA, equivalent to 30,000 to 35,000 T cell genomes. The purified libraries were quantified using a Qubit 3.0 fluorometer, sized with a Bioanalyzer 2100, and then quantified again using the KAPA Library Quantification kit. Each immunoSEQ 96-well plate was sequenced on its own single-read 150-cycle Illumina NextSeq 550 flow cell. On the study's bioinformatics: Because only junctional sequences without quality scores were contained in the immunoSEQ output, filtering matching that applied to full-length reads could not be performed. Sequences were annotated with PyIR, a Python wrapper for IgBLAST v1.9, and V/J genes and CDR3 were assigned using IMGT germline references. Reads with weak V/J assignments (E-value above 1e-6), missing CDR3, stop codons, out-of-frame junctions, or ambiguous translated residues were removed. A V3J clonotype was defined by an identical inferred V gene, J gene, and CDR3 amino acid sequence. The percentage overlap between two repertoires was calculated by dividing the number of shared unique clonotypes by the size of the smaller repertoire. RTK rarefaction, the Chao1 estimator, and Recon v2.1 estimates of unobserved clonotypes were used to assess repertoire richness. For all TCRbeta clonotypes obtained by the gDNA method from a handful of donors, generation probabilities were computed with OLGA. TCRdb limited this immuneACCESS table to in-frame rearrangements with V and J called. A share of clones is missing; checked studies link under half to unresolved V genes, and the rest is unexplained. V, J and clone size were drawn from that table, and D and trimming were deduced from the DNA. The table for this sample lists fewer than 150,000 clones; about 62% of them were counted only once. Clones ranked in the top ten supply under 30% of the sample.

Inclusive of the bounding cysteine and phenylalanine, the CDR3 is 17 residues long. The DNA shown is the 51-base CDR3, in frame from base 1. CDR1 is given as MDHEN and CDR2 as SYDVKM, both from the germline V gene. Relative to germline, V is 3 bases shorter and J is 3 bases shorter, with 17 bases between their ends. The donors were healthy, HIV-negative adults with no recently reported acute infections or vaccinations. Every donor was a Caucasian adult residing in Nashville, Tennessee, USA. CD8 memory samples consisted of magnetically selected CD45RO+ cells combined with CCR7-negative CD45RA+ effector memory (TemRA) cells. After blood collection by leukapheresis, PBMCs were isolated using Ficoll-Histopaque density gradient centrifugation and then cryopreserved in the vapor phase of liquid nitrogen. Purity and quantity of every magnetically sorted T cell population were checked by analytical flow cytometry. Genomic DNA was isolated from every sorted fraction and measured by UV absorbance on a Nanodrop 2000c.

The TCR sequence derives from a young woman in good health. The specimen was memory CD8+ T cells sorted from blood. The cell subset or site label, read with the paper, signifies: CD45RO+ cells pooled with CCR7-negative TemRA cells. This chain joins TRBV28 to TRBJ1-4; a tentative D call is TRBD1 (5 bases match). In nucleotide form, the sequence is TGTGCCAGCAGTTTTAGAGCTCCAGGGTCATCTAATGAAAAACTGTTTTTT. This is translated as CASSFRAPGSSNEKLFF. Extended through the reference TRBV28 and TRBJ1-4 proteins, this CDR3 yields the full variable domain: DVKVTQSSRYLVKRTGEKVFLECVQDMDHENMFWYRQDPGLGLRLIYFSYDVKMKEKGDIPEGYSVSREKKERFSLILESASTNQTSMYLCASSFRAPGSSNEKLFFGSGTQLSVL.